This T cell receptor beta chain was identified in a study of blood T cell repertoires in COVID-19. Turning to the study itself: Samples of COVID-19 (acute and convalescent) were obtained from the United States, Italy and Spain. PBMCs, B-cell-depleted T cells, or T cells were the source of the cDNA or gDNA that made up the material.

As originally analysed: Nucleated cell number was recorded as an estimate derived from reference gene primer amplification. Profiling relied on immunoSEQ multiplex PCR, and the TCRdb table lists in-frame clones only, not all of them. For V, J and clone size, that table is used; D and trimming come from the DNA. The repertoire holds tens of thousands of clones, with about nine tenths as singletons. The CDR3 covers 15 residues. Germline V gene sequence: CDR1 MNHEY, CDR2 SVGAGI. Trimming took 0 bases from V and 8 from J, leaving 13 bases between them. The sample consisted of peripheral blood. The rearrangement joins TRBV6-5 to TRBJ1-4; D gene unclear. This TCR derives from an older man with active or convalescent COVID-19. In DNA form, the CDR3 reads TGTGCCAGCAGTTACTCGAATTTCGGAGAAGAAAAACTGTTTTTT. This encodes CASSYSNFGEEKLFF.